Below, one T cell receptor beta chain is given with its context. The antigen it recognizes is unknown. Base qualities were left out, and no much larger clone turns up one base away. This entry belongs to a study of T cell changes during pregnancy in multiple sclerosis (dated by TCRdb to the late 2010s). Regarding the study in general: Changes in the T cell repertoire over the course of pregnancy were examined in this study in women with multiple sclerosis.

To prepare the library, the immunoSEQ multiplex PCR assay was applied. TCRdb provides this immuneACCESS table in a form limited to in-frame rearrangements. Some clones are lacking; in checked studies, under half of them reflect an unresolved V gene, and why the rest are absent is not known. The sample contains 38,000 or so clones, around 94% of them found a single time. Jointly, the top ten make up 1.2% of the sample. Trimming removed 0 bases from V and 0 bases from J, leaving 15 bases between the germline ends. The CDR3 has 17 amino acids, counting the end cysteine and phenylalanine. The sequence is cut down to CDR3 DNA, 51 bases in frame from base 1. Sequences SGHAT (CDR1) and FQNNGV (CDR2) are obtained from the germline V gene.

This specimen consisted of peripheral blood, obtained before pregnancy. This receptor was identified in a female donor with multiple sclerosis, enrolled in a pregnancy study. The V and J segments used are TRBV11-2 and TRBJ2-7; the D gene is perhaps TRBD1, on 6 matching bases. The base sequence is TGTGCCAGCAGCTTAGATGGTTGGGACACCCTCTCCTACGAGCAGTACTTC. Translated, this gives CASSLDGWDTLSYEQYF.